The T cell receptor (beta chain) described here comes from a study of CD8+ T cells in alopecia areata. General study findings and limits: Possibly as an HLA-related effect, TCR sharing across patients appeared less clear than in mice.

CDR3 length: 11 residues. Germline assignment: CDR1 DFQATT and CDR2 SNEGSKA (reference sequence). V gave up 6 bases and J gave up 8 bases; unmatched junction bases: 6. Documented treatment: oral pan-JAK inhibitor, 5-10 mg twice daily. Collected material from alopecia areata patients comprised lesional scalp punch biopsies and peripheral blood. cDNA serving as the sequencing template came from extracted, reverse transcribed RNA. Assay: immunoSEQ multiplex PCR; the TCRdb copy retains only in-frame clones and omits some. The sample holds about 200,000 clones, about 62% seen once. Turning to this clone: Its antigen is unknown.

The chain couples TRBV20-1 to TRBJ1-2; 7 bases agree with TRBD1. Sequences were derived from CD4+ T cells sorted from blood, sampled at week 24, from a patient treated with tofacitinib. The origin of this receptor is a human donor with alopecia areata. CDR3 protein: CSAEDRRGYTF. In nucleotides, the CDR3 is TGCAGTGCGGAGGACAGGAGAGGCTACACCTTC.